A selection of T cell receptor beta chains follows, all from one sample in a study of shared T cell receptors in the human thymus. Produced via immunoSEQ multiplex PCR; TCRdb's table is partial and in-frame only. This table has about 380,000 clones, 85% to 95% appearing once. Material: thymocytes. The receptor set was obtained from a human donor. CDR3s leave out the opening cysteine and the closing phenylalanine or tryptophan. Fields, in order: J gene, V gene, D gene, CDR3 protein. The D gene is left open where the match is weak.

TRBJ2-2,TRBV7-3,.,ASSAEGSDTGELF
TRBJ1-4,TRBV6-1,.,ASSEGAGNEKLF
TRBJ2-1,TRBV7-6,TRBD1,ASSLTGESYNEQF
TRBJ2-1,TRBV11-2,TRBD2,ASSKGGSGSTYNEQF
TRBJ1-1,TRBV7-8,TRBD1,ASSLRPGQTIMNTEAF
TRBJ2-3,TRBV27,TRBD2,ASSTRRGGSDTQY
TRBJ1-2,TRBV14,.,ASSQRPSPRTKRAYGYT
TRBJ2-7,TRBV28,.,ASSLSRVNEQY
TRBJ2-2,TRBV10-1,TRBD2,ASSGTGTSGNLYTGELF
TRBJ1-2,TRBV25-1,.,ASSASLGGANYGYT
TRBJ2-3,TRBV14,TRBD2,ASSRGLAGVDTQY